These T cell receptor beta chains were read from a single sample in a study of T cell responses to AZD1222 COVID-19 vaccine. Measured with immunoSEQ multiplex PCR; TCRdb has only the in-frame clones, and not every one. The sample holds fewer than 200,000 clones; around 90% are singletons and the top ten take 5% to 7%. Specimen: peripheral blood, collected on day 0 of AZD1222 vaccination. Receptor source: an adult in good health. Both conserved end residues are part of each CDR3. A D gene is named only where the DNA matches it firmly. Size values are once, few and many counts, or a class for expanded clones, and some rows have none.

d_call	j_call	clone_size	v_call	cdr3_nt	cdr3_aa
-	TRBJ1-3	once	TRBV4-3	TGCGCCAGCAGCCGTGAAACGGGTTCCGGAAACACCATATATTTT	CASSRETGSGNTIYF
-	TRBJ1-5	-	TRBV3-1/TRBV3-2	TGTGCCAGCAGCCAAGATACGGTCAGCAATCAGCCCCAGCATTTT	CASSQDTVSNQPQHF
-	TRBJ2-3	-	TRBV6-5	TGTGCCAGCAGTTCAAGACCCACAGATACGCAGTATTTT	CASSSRPTDTQYF
TRBD2	TRBJ2-3	-	TRBV24-1	TGTGCCACCAGTGATCGTAGCGGGGGGGCCCCAGATACGCAGTATTTT	CATSDRSGGAPDTQYF
-	TRBJ1-5	once	TRBV5-4	TGTGCCAGTAAGGATTCGGGTAGCAATCAGCCCCAGCATTTT	CASKDSGSNQPQHF
-	TRBJ1-4	once	TRBV28	TGTGCCAGCAGTTGGAGTGAAAAACTGTTTTTT	CASSWSEKLFF
-	TRBJ2-2	-	TRBV5-6	TGTGCCAGCAGCCATTCTGGGGAGGCCACGAACACCGGGGAGCTGTTTTTT	CASSHSGEATNTGELFF
-	TRBJ1-2	-	TRBV10-3	TGTGCCATCAGTCCAGGGGATGGCTACACCTTC	CAISPGDGYTF
-	TRBJ2-2	once	TRBV27	TGTGCCAGCAGGGTAGAGGCGAACACCGGGGAGCTGTTTTTT	CASRVEANTGELFF
-	TRBJ1-1	-	TRBV6-5	TGTGCCAGCAGTCGGATAGGGGTTACTGAAGCTTTCTTT	CASSRIGVTEAFF
-	TRBJ1-2	-	TRBV7-2	TGTGCCAGCAGCCGGGAACTCTATGGCTACACCTTC	CASSRELYGYTF
-	TRBJ1-5	-	TRBV2	TGTGCCAGCACACGGTCTAGCAATCAGCCCCAGCATTTT	CASTRSSNQPQHF
-	TRBJ1-4	-	TRBV27	TGTGCCAGCAGTGACATGGCTGGTAATGAAAAACTGTTTTTT	CASSDMAGNEKLFF
-	TRBJ2-3	-	TRBV11-2	TGTGCCAGCAGCGAACAGCGTGCAGATACGCAGTATTTT	CASSEQRADTQYF
-	TRBJ1-2	-	TRBV24-1	TGTGCCACCAGTGATTTGACGAGAAACTATGGCTACACCTTC	CATSDLTRNYGYTF
-	TRBJ1-4	-	TRBV6-1	TGTGCCAGCAGTGAGGGGTGGGTAGATGAAAAACTGTTTTTT	CASSEGWVDEKLFF
-	TRBJ2-1	-	TRBV28	TGTGCCAGCAGTTCAACCGGGACGAACCCGGACAATGAGCAGTTCTTC	CASSSTGTNPDNEQFF
-	TRBJ2-7	-	TRBV7-2	TGTGCCAGCAGCTTCAGGTATGACTCCTACGAGCAGTACTTC	CASSFRYDSYEQYF
-	TRBJ1-5	few	TRBV6-2/TRBV6-3	TGTGCCAGCAGTGACCTGCCAAGGGTCAGACCCAATCAGCCCCAGCATTTT	CASSDLPRVRPNQPQHF
-	TRBJ1-1	-	TRBV7-9	TGTGCCAGCATGAAATCAACAGGGCCGCGCACTGAAGCTTTCTTT	CASMKSTGPRTEAFF
-	TRBJ1-5	-	TRBV2	TGTGCCAGCAAGCTACAGGGAAATCAGCCCCAGCATTTT	CASKLQGNQPQHF
-	TRBJ2-5	-	TRBV30	TGTGCCTGGAGTGGGGCGGGACAAGAGACCCAGTACTTC	CAWSGAGQETQYF
TRBD1	TRBJ2-3	-	TRBV5-6	TGTGCCAGCAGCCGAAACACAGGGGGGATGGCAGATACGCAGTATTTT	CASSRNTGGMADTQYF
-	TRBJ1-3	-	TRBV4-3	TGCGCCAGCAGCCAAGTACTCCCTGGAAACACCATATATTTT	CASSQVLPGNTIYF
TRBD2	TRBJ2-1	-	TRBV9	TGTGCCAGCAGCGCGGGGACTAGCGGGGACGGCAATGAGCAGTTCTTC	CASSAGTSGDGNEQFF
-	TRBJ1-5	once	TRBV6-5	TGTGCCAGCAACCAGAGGAATAGCAATCAGCCCCAGCATTTT	CASNQRNSNQPQHF
TRBD2	TRBJ2-5	-	TRBV7-2	TGTGCCAGCAGCTTAGACGCAGCGGGAGGGCAAGAGACCCAGTACTTC	CASSLDAAGGQETQYF
TRBD1	TRBJ2-5	-	TRBV5-1	TGCGCCAGCAGCCTCGGGACAGTTTACCAAGAGACCCAGTACTTC	CASSLGTVYQETQYF
TRBD2	TRBJ2-3	-	TRBV4-1	TGCGCCAGCAGCGAAAGGGGGGCGCTAGCGGGTGATACAACCAGCACAGATACGCAGTATTTT	CASSERGALAGDTTSTDTQYF
-	TRBJ2-7	once	TRBV29-1	TGCAGCGTTGATTCCTACGGGATGAATGAGCAGTACTTC	CSVDSYGMNEQYF
-	TRBJ2-3	-	TRBV7-9	TGTGCCAGCAGCTCCTGGGGATCAGGGAACCCAGATACGCAGTATTTT	CASSSWGSGNPDTQYF
-	TRBJ1-1	-	TRBV30	TGTGCCTGGAGCGCGCTAGGGACCCACACTGAAGCTTTCTTT	CAWSALGTHTEAFF
TRBD2	TRBJ2-1	-	TRBV3-1/TRBV3-2	TGTGCCAGCAGCCATGGAGCGGGGGTAAATGAGCAGTTCTTC	CASSHGAGVNEQFF
-	TRBJ1-3	once	TRBV27	TGTGCCAGCAGCCTACAGGGAACCATTGCTGGAAACACCATATATTTT	CASSLQGTIAGNTIYF
-	TRBJ2-1	-	TRBV9	TGTGCCAGCGGAAGGACTGGGGGGAATGAGCAGTTCTTC	CASGRTGGNEQFF
-	TRBJ1-2	-	TRBV19	TGTGCCAGTAGTATCGGCCAGTCTAACTATGGCTACACCTTC	CASSIGQSNYGYTF
-	TRBJ1-3	-	TRBV5-6	TGTGCCAGCAGCTTGGTAGGTGTGGCGGGAAACACCATATATTTT	CASSLVGVAGNTIYF
-	TRBJ2-3	few	TRBV9	TGTGCCAGCAGCGTACATACTAGGCCCTCGGTCACAGATACGCAGTATTTT	CASSVHTRPSVTDTQYF
-	TRBJ1-2	-	TRBV3-1/TRBV3-2	TGTGCCAGCAGTCAGGTGGGATATGGCTACACCTTC	CASSQVGYGYTF
-	TRBJ1-5	-	TRBV5-6	TGTGCCAGCAGCTTCGAACGGGGCAGCAATCAGCCCCAGCATTTT	CASSFERGSNQPQHF
TRBD2	TRBJ2-1	once	TRBV24-1	TGTGCCACCCAAGCCGGGACTAGCGGGGGAAGGCAGTTCTTC	CATQAGTSGGRQFF
-	TRBJ1-5	-	TRBV6-5	TGTGCCAGCAGTTACTTTCAGGGGAGCAATCAGCCCCAGCATTTT	CASSYFQGSNQPQHF
TRBD1	TRBJ2-1	-	TRBV19	TGTGCCAGTAGTAGCACAGGGACAGCCTACAATGGGCAGTTCTTC	CASSSTGTAYNGQFF
-	TRBJ2-1	-	TRBV11-2	TGTGCCAGCAGCCAAAGGGGGACTACCTACAATGAGCAGTTCTTC	CASSQRGTTYNEQFF
-	TRBJ2-3	-	TRBV5-1	TGCGCCAGCAGCTTGGTAGCGGCGCGCGCAGATACGCAGTATTTT	CASSLVAARADTQYF
-	TRBJ1-2	-	TRBV19	TGTGCCAGTAGTCTACCGGGACAAGTTCATGGCTACACCTTC	CASSLPGQVHGYTF
-	TRBJ1-6	-	TRBV14	TGTGCCAGCAGCCAAGAAGGATACGGATCCTATAATTCACCCCTCCACTTT	CASSQEGYGSYNSPLHF
-	TRBJ2-7	-	TRBV3-1/TRBV3-2	TGTGCCAGCAGCCATCGAACCTCCTACGAGCAGTACTTC	CASSHRTSYEQYF
-	TRBJ1-5	-	TRBV18	TGTGCCAGCTCATCGGGACAACAGAGGAGTCAGCCCCAGCATTTT	CASSSGQQRSQPQHF
-	TRBJ1-2	few	TRBV15	TGTGCCACCAGCAACCCCCGGGACGGACCTTATGGCTACACCTTC	CATSNPRDGPYGYTF
TRBD2	TRBJ2-5	-	TRBV6-6	TGTGCCAGCACTTCAGCGGGAGGGTTCCAAGAGACCCAGTACTTC	CASTSAGGFQETQYF
TRBD2	TRBJ2-7	-	TRBV19	TGTGCCAGTAGTATGGTTAGCGGGGCCTACGAGCAGTACTTC	CASSMVSGAYEQYF
-	TRBJ2-3	once	TRBV7-2	TGTGCCAGCAGCTTGAGGAGGACCTACACAGATACGCAGTATTTT	CASSLRRTYTDTQYF
-	TRBJ1-1	-	TRBV9	TGTGCCAGCAGCTCGAGTGGGACAACGAACACTGAAGCTTTCTTT	CASSSSGTTNTEAFF
-	TRBJ2-7	-	TRBV7-2	TGTGCCAGCAGCTCCCAAGGACAGAGCGGCTACGAGCAGTACTTC	CASSSQGQSGYEQYF
TRBD1	TRBJ2-3	-	TRBV25-1	TGTGCCAGCAGTGCCCCCAGGGGGAGATCGGGCGCAGATACGCAGTATTTT	CASSAPRGRSGADTQYF
-	TRBJ1-5	once	TRBV6-1	TGTGCCAGCAGTGAAGGGGGCGGAGTTTGGCAGCCCCAGCATTTT	CASSEGGGVWQPQHF